This TCR beta chain was sequenced in a study of blood T cell repertoires in COVID-19. Germline V gene lookup returns CDR1 SGHDT and CDR2 YYEEEE. The junction had 9 bases not matched to a gene; V was cut back by 4 bases and J by 4 bases. This CDR3 region has 16 residues. In the source study's methods: Reference gene primer amplification gave nucleated cell count estimates. Only in-frame clones appear in the TCRdb table, and some are missing; sequencing was by immunoSEQ multiplex PCR. The V and J calls and clone size come from that table; D and trimming were worked out from the DNA. The table shows about 100,000 clones, with about 80% occurring only once.

The chain recombines TRBV5-6 with TRBJ2-1; TRBD1 matches at 9 bases. The sequence was collected from a man aged 70-80 years with active or convalescent COVID-19. Sample: peripheral blood. The CDR3 reads CASSARGTGIYNEQFF. Here the CDR3 DNA reads TGTGCCAGCAGCGCTCGCGGGACAGGGATATACAATGAGCAGTTCTTC.